Reported below is one TCR beta chain. Its target is unknown. V lost 10 bases and J 6 bases, leaving 16 bases between the germline ends. The CDR3 is made up of 13 amino acids. Germline lookup yields CDR1 ENHRY and CDR2 SYGVKD. The sample originates from a study of lymphopenia after photon versus proton radiotherapy. Overall study results and limits: Better survival with proton therapy was suggested as possible, not demonstrated. Oligoclonal CD8+ Temra expansion after nadir drove photon patients' diversity drop. Larger post-nadir TCR diversity loss correlated inversely with survival in deceased patients.

Profiled with immunoSEQ multiplex PCR; TCRdb holds only in-frame clones, not every one. The sample includes tens of thousands of clones, roughly 90% seen only once; the top ten take nearly 15%. This specimen consisted of peripheral blood, obtained from a patient treated with photon-based radiotherapy. This clonotype was sampled from a man in his fifties or sixties with cholangiocarcinoma. The chain recombines TRBV10-3 with TRBJ2-1; tentative D call: TRBD2 (6 bases). The CDR3 DNA reads TGTGCCAGGGCAAAGGGACTCATCAATGAGCAGTTCTTC. This sequence encodes CARAKGLINEQFF.